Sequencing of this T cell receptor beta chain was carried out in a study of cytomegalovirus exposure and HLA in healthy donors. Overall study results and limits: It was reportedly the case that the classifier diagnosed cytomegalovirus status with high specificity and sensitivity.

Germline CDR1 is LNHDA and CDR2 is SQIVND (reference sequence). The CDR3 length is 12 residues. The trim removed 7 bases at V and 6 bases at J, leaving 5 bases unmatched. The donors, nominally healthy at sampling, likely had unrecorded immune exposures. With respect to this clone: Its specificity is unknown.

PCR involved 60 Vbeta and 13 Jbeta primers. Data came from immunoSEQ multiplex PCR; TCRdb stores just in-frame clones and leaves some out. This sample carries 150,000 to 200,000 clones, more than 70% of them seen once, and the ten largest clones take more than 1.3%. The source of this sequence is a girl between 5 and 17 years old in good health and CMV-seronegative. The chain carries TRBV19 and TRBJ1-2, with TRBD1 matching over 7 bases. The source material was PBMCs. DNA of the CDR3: TGTGCCAGTAAGGACAGGCAGGATGGCTACACCTTC. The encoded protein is CASKDRQDGYTF.